What follows are 4 T cell receptor beta chains derived from one specimen sequenced in a study of OX40 agonist ivuxolimab in advanced cancers. Method: immunoSEQ multiplex PCR; TCRdb's copy keeps in-frame clones and lacks some. The sample has just over 25,000 clones, 80% to 90% seen once. The specimen comprised CD4+ or CD8+ T cells sorted from blood, sampled in a trial of the OX40 agonist ivuxolimab. These receptor sequences come from an adult with an advanced solid tumor such as melanoma, head and neck, liver or kidney cancer.

The CDR3 DNA follows: TGTGCCTGGGAACTAGCGGGGGCCCTTTTCGATACGCAGTATTTT. This translates into CAWELAGALFDTQYF. This chain uses TRBV30 with TRBJ2-3; 11 bases agree with TRBD2. The CDR3 loop spans 15 amino acids. V shed 5 bases and J 6 bases; nucleotides not matched to a gene: 10. Per the germline V gene, CDR1 is GTSNPN and CDR2 is SVGIG (reference sequence). Using reference TRBV30 and TRBJ2-3 for the parts outside the CDR3, the full variable domain is SQTIHQWPATLVQPVGSPLSLECTVEGTSNPNLYWYRQAAGRGLQLLFYSVGIGQISSEVPQNLSASRPQDRQFILSSKKLLLSDSGFYLCAWELAGALFDTQYFGPGTRLTVL.

This clone was seen only a few times. The chain recombines TRBV6-1 with TRBJ1-5, with D possibly matching TRBD1 (5 bases). The CDR3 runs 15 residues. The V gene lost 2 bases and the J gene lost 1 base, with 9 bases spanning the gap. Germline V gene data show CDR1 as MNHNS and CDR2 as SASEGT. The DNA for the CDR3 is TGTGCCAGCAGTGAATGGGGACCAAGCAATCAGCCCCAGCATTTT. It codes for CASSEWGPSNQPQHF.

The rearrangement links TRBV27 to TRBJ1-1; D is possibly TRBD1 (5 bases). Germline CDR1 MNHEY, CDR2 SMNVEV (reference sequence). The CDR3 sequence is 15 residues long. The V gene lost 2 bases and the J gene lost 4 bases, with 14 bases spanning the gap. CDR3 nucleotides: TGTGCCAGCAGTTTACAGGGTAGGGGACTCACTGAAGCTTTCTTT. Amino acid sequence: CASSLQGRGLTEAFF.

This sequence joins TRBV7-8 and TRBJ2-7, with D perhaps being TRBD1 or TRBD2 (5 bases each). V lost 3 bases to trimming and J lost 4 bases, with 10 bases between them. The CDR3 contains 13 residues. CDR1 and CDR2 (germline): SGHVS, FQNEAQ. The CDR3 bases are TGTGCCAGCAGCTTGAGGGGTGGGTACGAGCAGTACTTC. Amino acid sequence: CASSLRGGYEQYF. The whole variable domain, remainder taken from reference TRBV7-8 and TRBJ2-7, is GAGVSQSPRYKVAKRGQDVALRCDPISGHVSLFWYQQALGQGPEFLTYFQNEAQLDKSGLPSDRFFAERPEGSVSTLKIQRTQQEDSAVYLCASSLRGGYEQYFGPGTRLTVT.